The subject of this entry is one TCR beta chain. Produced via immunoSEQ multiplex PCR; TCRdb's table is partial and in-frame only. The table shows hundreds of thousands of clones, with 90% occurring only once. This entry belongs to a study of blood T cell repertoires in COVID-19. At the level of the study: COVID-19 samples collected from the United States, Italy and Spain covered acute and convalescent phases.

V lost 0 bases to trimming and J lost 4 bases, with 16 bases between them. Germline values: CDR1 LGHDT, CDR2 YNNKEL (reference sequence). The length of the CDR3 is 16 residues. Sequencing was carried out using PBMCs or T cells enriched from blood (not recorded which). The chain recombines TRBV3-1 (or the pseudogene TRBV3-2) with TRBJ2-7; D possibly corresponds to TRBD1 (6 bases). The source of this sequence is a man aged 60-69 years who had recovered from COVID-19. The CDR3 sequence is CASSQEKGVHFYEQYF. As DNA, the CDR3 is TGTGCCAGCAGCCAAGAGAAGGGGGTTCATTTTTACGAGCAGTACTTC.